These 26 T cell receptor beta chains share one sample of origin, sequenced in a study of blood T cells in healthy people across ages. A second about 7 to 12 cycle PCR used barcoded and J-beta primers. TCRdb re-called the 5' RACE reads through MiXCR, storing one row per CDR3 protein. The table shows about 800,000 distinct CDR3 sequences, with roughly 60% occurring only once. What was sequenced was blood. The receptors here all came from a man aged 30-40 years in good health.

The gene calls are TRBV7-9 and TRBJ2-3; no definite D call. The V gene's germline CDR1 is SEHNR and CDR2 FQNEAQ (reference sequence). The CDR3 spans 15 residues. Trimming took 1 base from V and 2 from J, leaving 10 bases between them. The CDR3 loop reads CASSLDTTNTDTQYF. In nucleotides, the CDR3 is TGTGCCAGCAGCTTAGATACAACCAACACAGATACGCAGTATTTT.

This rearrangement joins TRBV9 to TRBJ2-5; TRBD2 might be the D (6 bases). This CDR3 spans 15 amino acids. Trimming took 1 base from V and 4 from J, leaving 14 bases between them. Germline V gives CDR1 SGDLS, CDR2 YYNGEE. Written as DNA, the CDR3 is TGTGCCAGCAGCGTATCCCGGGAGCGAGGAGAGACCCAGTACTTC. Translation gives CASSVSRERGETQYF.

This chain uses TRBV12-3 or TRBV12-4 with TRBJ2-1; D gene unclear. CDR3 length: 12 residues. V lost 3 bases, J lost 14 bases, and 14 bases lay in between. The CDR3 sequence is CASSLTLGSKFF. The CDR3 DNA reads TGTGCCAGCAGTTTGACTCTGGGTTCGAAGTTCTTC.

V usage is TRBV27 and J usage is TRBJ1-2; 9 nucleotides line up with TRBD1. CDR1 is MNHEY and CDR2 is SMNVEV in the germline V gene (reference sequence). This CDR3 comprises 17 residues. V lost 6 bases, J lost 7 bases, and 18 bases stayed unmatched. The CDR3 DNA is TGTGCCAGCAGCCCCTTCGTCCCGGGACAGGGTTCGGGTGGCTACACCTTC. Residues: CASSPFVPGQGSGGYTF.

This sequence joins TRBV6-5 and TRBJ2-5; 7 bases line up with TRBD1. CDR3 size: 15 residues. The J segment lost 5 bases and the V segment lost 6 bases, leaving 12 bases of the junction unmatched. CDR1 MNHEY and CDR2 SVGAGI come from the germline V gene. CDR3 in amino acids: CASSASRDSQETQYF. CDR3 bases: TGTGCCAGCAGCGCCTCCCGGGACAGTCAGGAGACCCAGTACTTC.

This clonotype was observed once. The CDR3 sequence: CASSSGQGGNEKLFF. The CDR3 DNA reads as TGTGCCAGCAGCTCTGGGCAGGGGGGTAATGAAAAACTGTTTTTT. The rearrangement links TRBV7-2 to TRBJ1-4, with 7 bases aligning to TRBD1. With V trimmed by 4 bases and J by 4 bases, 6 bases remained unmatched. In germline, CDR1 is SGHTA, CDR2 FQGNSA. The CDR3 is 15 residues long.

This clonotype has a handful of counts. The chain joins TRBV7-2 to TRBJ2-7; no definite D call. Deletions cut 5 bases from V and 0 bases from J, with 17 bases between. The CDR3 sequence is 16 residues long. CDR1 and CDR2 (germline): SGHTA, FQGNSA. In DNA form, the CDR3 reads TGTGCCAGCAGCCAACGGTTCGGCAGCGTCTCCTACGAGCAGTACTTC. Translation: CASSQRFGSVSYEQYF.

Details on this clonotype: A read error is possible here, since a much larger clone lies one base away. The chain uses TRBV13 and TRBJ2-7; unclear D gene. This CDR3 spans 11 amino acids. Germline lookup yields CDR1 PRHDT and CDR2 FYEKMQ (reference sequence). The CDR3 sequence: CACSRTDEQYF. The CDR3 coding sequence is TGTGCCTGCAGCCGCACGGACGAGCAGTACTTC.

The chain uses TRBV7-9 and TRBJ2-2; D not certain. The germline CDR1 and CDR2 sequences are SEHNR and FQNEAQ (reference sequence). The CDR3 runs 13 residues. V lost 5 bases and J lost 5, with 9 bases in between. The CDR3 sequence: CASSGRWTGELFF. CDR3 bases: TGTGCCAGCAGCGGCCGATGGACCGGGGAGCTGTTTTTT.

A few counts support this clonotype. J is TRBJ1-2 and V is TRBV11-2; 7 nucleotides line up with TRBD1. Germline CDR1 reads SGHAT; CDR2 reads FQNNGV. This CDR3 has 15 residues. V lost 4 bases to trimming and J lost 8 bases; unmatched junction nucleotides: 13. CDR3 coding DNA: TGTGCCAGCAGCTCCGTCCCGGGACAGTTGTGGGGCTACACCTTC. Protein sequence: CASSSVPGQLWGYTF.

J is TRBJ2-1 and V is TRBV29-1; D is perhaps TRBD2 (6 bases). This CDR3 contains 14 residues. Trimming took 5 bases from V and 9 from J, leaving 20 bases between them. Germline CDR1 reads SQVTM; CDR2 reads ANQGSEA. The CDR3 DNA reads as TGCAGCGTTCGGGGGTCCACGGTAACGGGTGAGCAGTTCTTC. It translates to CSVRGSTVTGEQFF.

This clonotype has a handful of counts. The chain joins TRBV2 to TRBJ2-5; 8 positions agree with TRBD2. The CDR3 sequence is 14 residues long. CDR1 SNHLY and CDR2 FYNNEI come from the germline V gene. V dropped 6 bases and J dropped 1; count of bases not matched to a gene: 4. The DNA for the CDR3 is TGTGCCAGCAGACTTGGACTAGCCCAAGAGACCCAGTACTTC. Amino acid sequence: CASRLGLAQETQYF.

This clonotype was found many times. The chain carries TRBV4-2 and TRBJ2-7; 10 bases fit TRBD2. The V gene end was trimmed by 0 bases and the J gene end by 3 bases; junction bases not matched to a gene: 5. This CDR3 region has 16 residues. Germline loops: CDR1 LGHNA, CDR2 YNFKEQ. The CDR3 sequence is CASSQDLERGGYEQYF. The DNA for the CDR3 is TGTGCCAGCAGCCAAGATCTTGAGCGGGGGGGCTACGAGCAGTACTTC.

The V and J genes are TRBV7-2 and TRBJ1-1; no firm D call. The V end lost 3 bases, the J end lost 4 bases, and 9 bases lay between the germline ends. Germline V gives CDR1 SGHTA, CDR2 FQGNSA. The CDR3 has 13 residues. The chain's CDR3 is CASSFGEVTEAFF. In DNA form, the CDR3 reads TGTGCCAGCAGCTTTGGGGAGGTCACTGAAGCTTTCTTT.

V usage is TRBV27 and J usage is TRBJ1-1; 7 nucleotides agree with TRBD1. Per the germline V gene, CDR1 is MNHEY and CDR2 is SMNVEV (reference sequence). Unmatched junction bases numbered 4, after V lost 6 bases and J lost 0 bases. The CDR3 is 14 residues long. In DNA form, the CDR3 reads TGTGCCAGCAGAAGGGGGCCAGTGAACACTGAAGCTTTCTTT. This encodes CASRRGPVNTEAFF.

The chain uses TRBV5-1 and TRBJ1-1; D unclear. V was shortened by 1 base and J by 1 base, with 11 bases between the two germline ends. Germline lookup yields CDR1 SGHRS and CDR2 YFSETQ. The CDR3 consists of 15 residues. CDR3 in amino acids: CASSLSPGANTEAFF. In DNA, the CDR3 is TGCGCCAGCAGCTTGTCCCCCGGAGCGAACACTGAAGCTTTCTTT.

V is TRBV10-2 and J is TRBJ1-4; D is undetermined. There are 15 residues in the CDR3. Germline CDR1 reads WSHSY; CDR2 reads SAAADI. Trimming left V 3 bases short and J 10 bases short, with 18 bases between. In DNA form, the CDR3 reads TGCGCCAGCAGTGATTCTTCATTGAGCGGTGGAAAACTGTTTTTT. Translating it yields CASSDSSLSGGKLFF.

The chain employs TRBV7-2 and TRBJ2-1; possible D gene TRBD2, 5 bases. V gave up 4 bases and J gave up 11 bases, with 18 bases separating them. Looked up from germline, CDR1 is SGHTA and CDR2 is FQGNSA. This CDR3 contains 14 residues. In DNA, the CDR3 is TGTGCCAGCAGCTCCCCCCCGACTAACACTCAGCAGTTCTTC. Its translation is CASSSPPTNTQQFF.

This clonotype was picked up a small number of times. The chain uses TRBV3-1 and TRBJ1-6; 9 bases are shared with TRBD1. The V gene's germline CDR1 is LGHDT and CDR2 YNNKEL (reference sequence). With V trimmed by 10 bases and J by 9 bases, 10 bases remained unmatched. CDR3 length equals 14 residues. CDR3 sequence reads: CATSRDRETSPLHF. The CDR3 DNA reads TGTGCCACTTCCCGGGACAGGGAGACTTCACCCCTCCACTTT.

The J gene is TRBJ2-3, the V gene TRBV20-1; D ambiguous. This CDR3 spans 11 amino acids. With 3 bases removed from V and 3 bases from J, the gap between germline ends came to 4 bases. Germline-derived CDR1 and CDR2 are DFQATT and SNEGSKA (reference sequence). The CDR3 bases are TGCAGTGCTAGGACTACAGATACGCAGTATTTT. As protein: CSARTTDTQYF.

This clonotype was seen only once. The chain recombines TRBV6-6 with TRBJ1-2; 7 bases match TRBD1. Germline V gives CDR1 MNHNY, CDR2 SVGAGI (reference sequence). The CDR3 runs to 13 residues. J gave up 4 bases and V 10 bases, and 9 bases lay outside the gene matches. The CDR3 spells CATKPGGGYGYTF. CDR3 nucleotides: TGTGCCACAAAACCAGGGGGGGGCTATGGCTACACCTTC.

This chain joins TRBV4-1 and TRBJ2-5; 10 bases align to TRBD2. This CDR3 spans 14 amino acids. Per the germline V gene, CDR1 is MGHRA and CDR2 is YSYEKL. The CDR3 nucleotides are TGCGCTAGAATGAGCGGGAGGGGTGAAGAGACCCAGTACTTC. Protein: CARMSGRGEETQYF.

This sequence joins TRBV25-1 and TRBJ2-3, with D possibly being TRBD2 (6 bases). V lost 6 bases to trimming and J lost 0 bases, with 10 bases between them. The germline V gene has CDR1 MGHDK and CDR2 SYGVNS. The CDR3 spans 14 residues. CDR3 coding DNA: TGTGCCAGCAGCGGGAGATACAGCACAGATACGCAGTATTTT. This codes for CASSGRYSTDTQYF.

The chain recombines TRBV6-1 with TRBJ2-1, with D tentatively TRBD2 (6 bases). The CDR3 length is 13 residues. Germline V CDR1 and CDR2: MNHNS, SASEGT. Trimming cost V 6 bases and J 9 bases, with 15 bases left between them. The CDR3 bases are TGTGCCAGCAGAGGAGGGGTTACGAGTGAGCAGTTCTTC. It encodes CASRGGVTSEQFF.

About this clonotype: The germline gene is not matched at one end of the junction; a read error may be the cause. The chain links TRBV20-1 to TRBJ2-7, with TRBD1 matching 7 bases. The CDR3 sequence is 12 residues long. Germline CDR1 DFQATT, CDR2 SNEGSKA (reference sequence). CDR3 sequence (DNA): TGCAGTACTAGACAGGGAACCTACGAGCAGTACTTC. This codes for CSTRQGTYEQYF.

This chain links TRBV15 with TRBJ1-1, with TRBD1 matching over 10 bases. The trim removed 4 bases at V and 0 bases at J, leaving 5 bases unmatched. Looked up from germline, CDR1 is LNHNV and CDR2 is YYDKDF (reference sequence). This CDR3 is 16 amino acids long. The CDR3 DNA is TGTGCCACCAGCAAAGACAGGGGGCTAATGAACACTGAAGCTTTCTTT. Translation: CATSKDRGLMNTEAFF.